This T cell receptor (beta chain) was identified in a study of blood T cells in healthy people across ages. Study findings and constraints: Across samples, TCR beta diversity tracked strongly with naive T cell percentage.

At least ten counts were recorded for this clonotype. The target antigen is unknown. CDR3 length: 14 residues. With 8 bases clipped from V and 0 bases from J, the junction kept 3 bases outside the gene matches. Germline values: CDR1 SGHTA, CDR2 FQGNSA. Per sample, extraction of total RNA gave at least 5.5 micrograms in every case. Primers used in a second PCR of about 7 to 12 cycles were a sample-barcoded 5' primer and a J-beta primer mix. A template-switch adaptor that had 12 random nucleotides put a tag on each cDNA molecule. Sequencing of every sample gave 2.5 million or more CDR3-containing paired-end reads. TCRdb processed the 5' RACE reads anew with MiXCR; each CDR3 protein has one entry. The sample shows roughly 2 million distinct CDR3 sequences, roughly 52% of them seen only once.

This rearrangement joins TRBV7-2 to TRBJ2-7; 11 bases map to TRBD2. The source is a woman between 35 and 50 years old in good health. The source material was blood. The CDR3 coding sequence is TGTGCCAGCTCCGGGACTAGCGGCTCCTACGAGCAGTACTTC. Its translation is CASSGTSGSYEQYF.